This T cell receptor (beta chain) was found in a study of CD8 T cells in Susac syndrome. Germline V gene data show CDR1 as MDHEN and CDR2 as SYDVKM. Trimming removed 6 bases at V and 9 bases at J, with 6 bases between. The CDR3 spans 10 residues. Study-wide results and limits: The relatively small number of individuals in the TCR sequencing and HLA analysis was acknowledged by the study.

Random-hexamer reverse transcription was applied to 0.5 to 1 ug RNA. The amplification used immunoSEQ multiplex PCR on TCR beta CDR3; it spanned 54 Vbeta and 13 Jbeta. TCRdb ran MiXCR on the immunoSEQ multiplex PCR reads and lists one entry per CDR3 protein. The sample has a few hundred thousand distinct CDR3 sequences, about 93% seen once. About this clonotype itself: The target antigen is unknown.

CD8+ and CD4+ T cells circulating in blood were sequenced for TCR beta. The sequenced material came from CD4+ T cells from PBMCs. The V and J genes are TRBV28 and TRBJ2-1, with D perhaps TRBD1 or TRBD2 (5 bases each). The sequence was collected from a human donor with multiple sclerosis. This CDR3 is CASRGREQFF. CDR3 bases: TGTGCCAGCAGGGGACGTGAGCAGTTCTTC.